Presented here are 20 T cell receptor beta chains from one specimen sequenced in a study of regulatory T cells in long-lasting Graves disease. For TCR beta, libraries came from iRepertoire HTBI primers and Arm-PCR of CDR3 regions. TCRdb reprocessed the multiplex PCR reads via MiXCR and lists one record per CDR3 protein. This sample yields fewer than 650,000 distinct CDR3 sequences, of which about 16% are seen a single time; about 12% belongs to the top ten. Documented time point: newly diagnosed GD, antithyroid drugs for less than 3 months. With RNA extracted from PBMCs as input, the TCR library was made. A further study also used this sample, focusing on T cells in Graves' hyperthyroidism and ophthalmopathy.

The sequencing here drew on peripheral blood mononuclear cells (PBMCs), taken at new diagnosis, from a patient treated with antithyroid drugs. These receptors all stem from a man aged 18 to 35 with Graves disease.

This clonotype has more than one count but fewer than ten. The chain combines TRBV3-1 with TRBJ2-6; D is ambiguous. The CDR3 covers 17 residues. CDR1 and CDR2 (germline): LGHDT, YNNKEL (reference sequence). The V gene lost 4 bases and the J gene lost 5 bases, with 18 bases spanning the gap. Here the CDR3 DNA reads TGTGCCAGCAGCCCGGTAAACGTCGCGGCGCGGGCCAACGTCCTGACTTTC. The encoded protein is CASSPVNVAARANVLTF.

The sample holds a few counts of this clonotype. The chain employs TRBV19 and TRBJ1-4; D is unclear. The CDR3 totals 15 residues. Trimming took 5 bases from V and 2 from J, leaving 12 bases between them. Germline CDR1 and CDR2: LNHDA and SQIVND (reference sequence). The chain's CDR3 is CASSFGRTTNEKLFF. The CDR3 DNA follows: TGTGCCAGTAGTTTCGGACGGACGACTAATGAAAAACTGTTTTTT.

To note about this clonotype: A single base is all that separates this from a far larger clone, so a read error is likely. The J gene is TRBJ2-1, the V gene TRBV12-3 or TRBV12-4; 13 bases line up with TRBD2. CDR3 length: 19 amino acids. Trimming at V came to 2 bases and at J to 10 bases, leaving 17 bases not matched to a gene. The CDR3 DNA reads as TGTGCCAGCAGTTTATCGCAAGGACGACTAGCGGGGGGCTCCTACGAGCAGTTCTTC. This codes for CASSLSQGRLAGGSYEQFF.

This clonotype was observed many times. The rearrangement uses TRBV11-2 and TRBJ2-1, with TRBD2 matching over 7 bases. With the DNA end fitting TRBJ2-5 better, the J assignment may be wrong. The CDR3 is made up of 15 amino acids. In germline, CDR1 is SGHAT, CDR2 FQNNGV. The CDR3 DNA follows: TGTGCCAGCAGCCTTGGGGGGAGGGCCCAAGAGACCCAGTACTTC. Encoded protein: CASSLGGRAQETQYF.

This clonotype was observed many times. The chain combines TRBV9 with TRBJ2-3; 8 positions match TRBD1. From germline, CDR1 is SGDLS and CDR2 YYNGEE. The CDR3 is 16 residues long. V shed 3 bases, J shed 9 bases, and the junction held 15 bases outside the gene matches. The DNA for the CDR3 is TGTGCCAGCAGCGCCGAGGGGGGACAGGTGACCTACACGCAGTATTTT. It yields the protein CASSAEGGQVTYTQYF.

V and J are TRBV9 and TRBJ2-3; no clear D. This CDR3 region has 16 residues. V lost 2 bases and J lost 7, with 20 bases in between. The germline gives CDR1 SGDLS, CDR2 YYNGEE. The CDR3 sequence is CASSVSTAQSSYTQYF. Here the CDR3 DNA reads TGTGCCAGCAGCGTTTCAACAGCCCAGTCTTCCTATACGCAGTATTTT. Full variable domain (remainder filled in from reference TRBV9 and TRBJ2-3): DSGVTQTPKHLITATGQRVTLRCSPRSGDLSVYWYQQSLDQGLQFLIQYYNGEERAKGNILERFSAQQFPDLHSELNLSSLELGDSALYFCASSVSTAQSSYTQYFGPGTRLTVL.

The rearrangement links TRBV20-1 to TRBJ2-7, with 7 bases that match TRBD2. Looked up from germline, CDR1 is DFQATT and CDR2 is SNEGSKA (reference sequence). The CDR3 consists of 15 residues. V lost 6 bases to trimming and J lost 5 bases; unmatched junction nucleotides: 16. CDR3 sequence reads: CSAGRGRRGRNEQYF. The DNA for the CDR3 is TGCAGTGCCGGGCGGGGGAGGCGGGGAAGAAACGAGCAGTACTTC.

The table lists this clonotype with many counts. The rearrangement links TRBV20-1 to TRBJ1-1; 7 positions agree with TRBD1. V lost 3 bases, J lost 1 base, and 5 bases stayed unmatched. Per germline, CDR1 DFQATT and CDR2 SNEGSKA (reference sequence). The length of the CDR3 is 14 residues. The CDR3 DNA follows: TGCAGTGCTAGGCGAGGGGGCTGGAACACTGAAGCTTTCTTT. This sequence encodes CSARRGGWNTEAFF.

This clonotype was picked up many times. The gene calls are TRBV6-1 and TRBJ1-1; 8 bases are shared with TRBD1. The CDR3 totals 16 residues. Germline CDR1 MNHNS, CDR2 SASEGT. The J segment lost 3 bases and the V segment lost 6 bases, leaving 12 bases of the junction unmatched. The CDR3 sequence is CASSSRQGLRDTEAFF. CDR3 sequence (DNA): TGTGCCAGCAGCTCCCGACAGGGGCTACGGGACACTGAAGCTTTCTTT.

The rearrangement joins TRBV29-1 to TRBJ2-7; 10 positions agree with TRBD2. The CDR3 spans 16 residues. V gave up 6 bases and J gave up 6 bases; unmatched junction bases: 17. Germline V CDR1 and CDR2: SQVTM, ANQGSEA. CDR3 sequence reads: CSVLGGSSGSISEQYF. In DNA form, the CDR3 reads TGCAGCGTCCTCGGGGGCTCTAGCGGGAGCATTTCCGAGCAGTACTTC.

The genes are TRBV19 and TRBJ2-4; 8 bases agree with TRBD2. CDR1 is LNHDA, CDR2 SQIVND, per germline (reference sequence). The CDR3 totals 16 residues. V lost 5 bases, J lost 0 bases, and 6 bases stayed unmatched. Written as DNA, the CDR3 is TGTGCCAGTAGTGGCGGGACTAGACTAGCCAAAAACATTCAGTACTTC. Protein sequence: CASSGGTRLAKNIQYF. Full variable domain (rest looked up from reference TRBV19 and TRBJ2-4): DGGITQSPKYLFRKEGQNVTLSCEQNLNHDAMYWYRQDPGQGLRLIYYSQIVNDFQKGDIAEGYSVSREKKESFPLTVTSAQKNPTAFYLCASSGGTRLAKNIQYFGAGTRLSVL.

The chain recombines TRBV6-5 with TRBJ1-6; the D gene is possibly TRBD1 (6 bases). V was cut by 4 bases and J by 10 bases, with 14 bases left in between. CDR1 and CDR2 (germline): MNHEY, SVGAGI. The CDR3 spans 14 residues. CDR3 coding DNA: TGTGCCAGCAGTTTGACAGGCCAAGGGTCACCCCTCCACTTT. Encoded protein: CASSLTGQGSPLHF.

There are many counts of this clonotype. The chain combines TRBV11-1 with TRBJ2-7; the match to TRBD2 covers 12 bases. Germline CDR1 is SGHAT and CDR2 is FQDESV (reference sequence). This CDR3 comprises 16 residues. V was pared by 5 bases and J by 4 bases, with 9 bases of the junction left unmatched. CDR3 sequence reads: CASSPLTSGSWYEQYF. CDR3 DNA sequence: TGTGCCAGCAGCCCCTTGACTAGCGGGAGTTGGTACGAGCAGTACTTC.

This clonotype was observed a handful of times. This chain links TRBV4-2 with TRBJ2-7; 7 bases line up with TRBD2. Germline loops: CDR1 LGHNA, CDR2 YNFKEQ. V trimming: 5 bases; J trimming: 7 bases; junction bases outside the gene matches: 11. This CDR3 comprises 14 residues. The CDR3 sequence: CASSSAGEGWEQYF. Written as DNA, the CDR3 is TGTGCCAGCAGCTCGGCGGGGGAGGGGTGGGAGCAGTACTTC.

In this sample, this clonotype turned up a few times. This sequence joins TRBV28 and TRBJ2-7; tentative D call: TRBD1 (7 bases). The length of the CDR3 is 16 residues. V lost 3 bases and J lost 7, with 22 bases in between. Germline assignment: CDR1 MDHEN and CDR2 SYDVKM. The CDR3: CASSFDGLEGAGEQYF. The CDR3 DNA follows: TGTGCCAGCAGTTTCGACGGTTTGGAGGGGGCGGGGGAGCAGTACTTC.

This clonotype was observed a few times. The chain links TRBV7-8 to TRBJ1-2, with 11 bases that match TRBD1. V lost 7 bases, J lost 6 bases, and 4 bases stayed unmatched. The CDR3 runs to 13 residues. From germline, CDR1 is SGHVS and CDR2 FQNEAQ. CDR3 nucleotide sequence: TGTGCCAGCATTGGACAGGGGGCCGATGGCTACACCTTC. Translating gives CASIGQGADGYTF.

The V gene is TRBV19, the J gene TRBJ2-2; D call uncertain. Deletions cut 2 bases from V and 5 bases from J, with 6 bases between. Germline loops: CDR1 LNHDA, CDR2 SQIVND (reference sequence). CDR3 length: 13 residues. The chain's CDR3 is CASSISPTGELFF. The CDR3 DNA follows: TGTGCCAGTAGTATATCTCCGACCGGGGAGCTGTTTTTT.

This clonotype appeared many times. The chain uses TRBV20-1 and TRBJ2-7; no firm D call. The CDR3 loop spans 13 amino acids. Between the trimmed V and J ends, which lost 0 bases and 7 bases, there was a span of 13 bases. Germline V gene data show CDR1 as DFQATT and CDR2 as SNEGSKA (reference sequence). Here the CDR3 reads CSARDRSPLEQYF. In DNA form, the CDR3 reads TGCAGTGCTAGAGATCGTAGCCCCCTGGAGCAGTACTTC.

In its sample, this clonotype was seen a few times. This sequence joins TRBV10-3 and TRBJ1-2, with 7 positions matching TRBD1. CDR1 is ENHRY and CDR2 is SYGVKD in the germline V gene. This CDR3 comprises 11 residues. The trim removed 7 bases at V and 7 bases at J, leaving 3 bases unmatched. The CDR3 coding sequence is TGTGCCATCACAGGGGGTATTGGCTACACCTTC. It is translated as CAITGGIGYTF.

The CDR3 DNA reads as TGTGCCAGTAGTATAGCAGCTACGAACACTGAAGCTTTCTTT. Protein product: CASSIAATNTEAFF. The chain employs TRBV19 and TRBJ1-1; D call uncertain. The germline V gene has CDR1 LNHDA and CDR2 SQIVND (reference sequence). The CDR3 covers 14 residues. Trimming removed 1 base from V and 1 base from J, with 7 bases in between.